This record concerns one T cell receptor (beta chain) sequence. As yet, its antigen is unknown. The entry originates in a study of T cell responses to AZD1222 COVID-19 vaccine. General study results and limits: Spike as a whole was targeted by vaccine-associated CD4 TCRs, dominant at 160-218 and 743-854. Only 5 or 6 people who got AZD1222 tested seropositive at baseline.

Here immunoSEQ multiplex PCR was the method, and the copy in TCRdb shows in-frame clones only, minus some. The repertoire includes 130,000 or so clones, over 85% of them detected once, and around 0.85% sits in the top ten. Sequenced here: peripheral blood, sampled on day 0 of MenACWY control vaccination. The TCR comes from an adult in good health.

The CDR3 reads CASSQEGGLLGYTF. CDR3 bases: TGTGCCAGCAGCCAAGAGGGGGGGCTTCTAGGCTACACCTTC. The chain recombines TRBV4-2 with TRBJ1-2; D is perhaps TRBD1 (6 bases). This CDR3 is 14 amino acids long. Germline V CDR1 and CDR2: LGHNA, YNFKEQ. V shed 0 bases and J shed 8 bases, with 13 bases lying between them.